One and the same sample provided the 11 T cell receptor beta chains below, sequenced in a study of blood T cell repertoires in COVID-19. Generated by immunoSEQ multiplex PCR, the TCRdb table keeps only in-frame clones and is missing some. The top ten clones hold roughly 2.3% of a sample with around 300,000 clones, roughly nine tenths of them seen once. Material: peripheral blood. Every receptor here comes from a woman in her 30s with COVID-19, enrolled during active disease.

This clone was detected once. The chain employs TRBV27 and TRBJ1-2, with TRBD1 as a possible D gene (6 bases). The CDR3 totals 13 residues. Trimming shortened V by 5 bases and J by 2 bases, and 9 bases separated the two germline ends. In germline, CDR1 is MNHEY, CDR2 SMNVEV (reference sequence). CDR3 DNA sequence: TGTGCCAGCAGTAGACAGGAGAACTATGGCTACACCTTC. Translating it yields CASSRQENYGYTF.

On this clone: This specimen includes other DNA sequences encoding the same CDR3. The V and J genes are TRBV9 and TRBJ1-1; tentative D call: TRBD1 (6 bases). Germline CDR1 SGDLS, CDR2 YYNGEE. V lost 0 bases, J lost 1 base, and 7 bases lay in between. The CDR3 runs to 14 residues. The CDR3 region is CASSVVGGNTEAFF. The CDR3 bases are TGTGCCAGCAGCGTAGTAGGGGGGAACACTGAAGCTTTCTTT.

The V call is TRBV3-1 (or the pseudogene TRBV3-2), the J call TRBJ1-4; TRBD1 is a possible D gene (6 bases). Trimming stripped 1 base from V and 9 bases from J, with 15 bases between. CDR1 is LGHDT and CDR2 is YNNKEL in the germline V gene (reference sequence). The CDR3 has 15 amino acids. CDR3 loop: CASSQGWQGNQKLFF. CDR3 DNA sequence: TGTGCCAGCAGCCAAGGCTGGCAGGGGAATCAAAAACTGTTTTTT.

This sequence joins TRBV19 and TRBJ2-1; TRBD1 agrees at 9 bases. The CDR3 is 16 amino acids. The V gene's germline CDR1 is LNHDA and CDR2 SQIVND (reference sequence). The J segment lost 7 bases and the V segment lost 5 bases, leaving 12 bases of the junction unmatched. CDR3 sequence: CASSGGDRGILNEQFF. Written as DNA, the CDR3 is TGTGCCAGTAGTGGGGGAGACAGGGGGATCTTGAATGAGCAGTTCTTC.

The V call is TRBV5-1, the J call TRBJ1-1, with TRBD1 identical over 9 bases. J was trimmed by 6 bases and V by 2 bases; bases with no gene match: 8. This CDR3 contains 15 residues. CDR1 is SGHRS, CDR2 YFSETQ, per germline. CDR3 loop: CASSLGRDRDPEAFF. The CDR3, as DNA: TGCGCCAGCAGCTTAGGAAGGGACAGGGATCCTGAAGCTTTCTTT. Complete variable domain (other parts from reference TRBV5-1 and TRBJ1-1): KAGVTQTPRYLIKTRGQQVTLSCSPISGHRSVSWYQQTPGQGLQFLFEYFSETQRNKGNFPGRFSGRQFSNSRSEMNVSTLELGDSALYLCASSLGRDRDPEAFFGQGTRLTVV.

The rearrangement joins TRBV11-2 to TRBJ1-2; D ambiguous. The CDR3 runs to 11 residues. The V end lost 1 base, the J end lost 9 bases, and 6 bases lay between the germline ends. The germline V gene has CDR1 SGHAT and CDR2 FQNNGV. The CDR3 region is CASSLGESYTF. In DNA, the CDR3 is TGTGCCAGCAGCTTAGGAGAAAGCTACACCTTC.

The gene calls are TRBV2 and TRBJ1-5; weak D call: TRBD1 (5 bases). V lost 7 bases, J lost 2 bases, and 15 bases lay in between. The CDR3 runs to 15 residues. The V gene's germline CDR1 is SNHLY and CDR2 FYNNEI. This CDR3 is CASKLGLAGNQPQHF. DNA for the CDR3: TGTGCCAGCAAACTGGGGCTGGCGGGCAATCAGCCCCAGCATTTT.

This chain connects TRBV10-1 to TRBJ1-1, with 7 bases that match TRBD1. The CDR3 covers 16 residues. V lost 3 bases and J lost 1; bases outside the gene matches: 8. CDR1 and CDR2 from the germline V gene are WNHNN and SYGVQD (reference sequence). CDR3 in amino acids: CASSDTGTAGNTEAFF. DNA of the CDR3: TGCGCCAGCAGTGATACCGGGACAGCAGGGAACACTGAAGCTTTCTTT.

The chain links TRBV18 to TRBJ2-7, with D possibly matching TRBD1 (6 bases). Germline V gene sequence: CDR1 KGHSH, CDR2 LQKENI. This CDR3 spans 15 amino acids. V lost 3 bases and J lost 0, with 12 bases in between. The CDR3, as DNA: TGTGCCAGCTCACCCTCTGGGGGCCTCTCCTACGAGCAGTACTTC. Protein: CASSPSGGLSYEQYF.

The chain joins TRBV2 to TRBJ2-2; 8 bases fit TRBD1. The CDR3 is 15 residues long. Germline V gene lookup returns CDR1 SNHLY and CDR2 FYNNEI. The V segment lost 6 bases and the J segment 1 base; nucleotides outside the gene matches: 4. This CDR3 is CASRAGTGNTGELFF. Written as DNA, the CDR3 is TGTGCCAGCAGGGCAGGGACAGGGAACACCGGGGAGCTGTTTTTT.

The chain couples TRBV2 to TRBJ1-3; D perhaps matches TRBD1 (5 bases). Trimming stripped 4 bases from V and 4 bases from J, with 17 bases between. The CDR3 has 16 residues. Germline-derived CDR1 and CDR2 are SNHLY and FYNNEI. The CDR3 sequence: CASSGPGLGLGNTIYF. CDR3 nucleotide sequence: TGTGCCAGCAGTGGCCCGGGACTGGGGCTCGGAAACACCATATATTTT.